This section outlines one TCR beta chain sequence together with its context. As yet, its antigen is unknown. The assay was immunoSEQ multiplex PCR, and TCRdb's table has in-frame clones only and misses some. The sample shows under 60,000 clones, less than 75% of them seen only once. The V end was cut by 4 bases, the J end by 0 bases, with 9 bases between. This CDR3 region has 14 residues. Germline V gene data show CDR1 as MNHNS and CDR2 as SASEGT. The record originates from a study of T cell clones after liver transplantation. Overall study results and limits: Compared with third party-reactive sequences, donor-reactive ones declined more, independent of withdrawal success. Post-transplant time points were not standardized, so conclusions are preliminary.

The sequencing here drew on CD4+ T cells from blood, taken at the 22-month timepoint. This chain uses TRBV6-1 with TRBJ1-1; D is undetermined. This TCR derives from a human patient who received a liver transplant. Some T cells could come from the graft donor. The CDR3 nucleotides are TGTGCCAGCAGTGTTCGGCAAGTGAACACTGAAGCTTTCTTT. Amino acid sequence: CASSVRQVNTEAFF.